This T cell receptor beta chain was recovered during a study of OX40 agonist ivuxolimab in advanced cancers. General study findings and limits: On average, a greater number of expanded clones characterised CD8+ T cells relative to CD4+. Clonal expansion by week 6 occurred in CD4+ and CD8+ blood T cells (at 0.1 to 3.0 mg/kg).

Profiling relied on immunoSEQ multiplex PCR, and the TCRdb table lists in-frame clones only, not all of them. The top ten hold about a tenth of the sample, which has tens of thousands of clones, about 90% seen once. People who had autoimmune disease history or systemic immunosuppression were excluded. Comment on this clone: The antigen is unknown.

V lost 4 bases to trimming and J lost 0 bases, with 11 bases between them. Germline loops: CDR1 SGDLS, CDR2 YYNGEE. The CDR3 covers 15 residues. The sequenced sample was CD4+ or CD8+ T cells sorted from blood, obtained in a trial of the OX40 agonist ivuxolimab. The chain recombines TRBV9 with TRBJ2-1; D is unclear. The receptor was derived from an adult with an advanced solid tumor such as melanoma, head and neck, liver or kidney cancer. The CDR3 DNA follows: TGTGCCAGCAGCCCCTCGGCGAGCTCCTACAATGAGCAGTTCTTC. As protein: CASSPSASSYNEQFF.